The 13 T cell receptor beta chains below come from one sample, sequenced in a study of regulatory T cells in long-lasting Graves disease. Libraries of TCR beta came from iRepertoire HTBI primers plus Arm-PCR of CDR3 regions. TCRdb called the multiplex PCR reads again in MiXCR, with one record for every CDR3 protein. The table shows 350,000 to 450,000 distinct CDR3 sequences, with about 15% occurring only once. The time point here: newly diagnosed GD, antithyroid drugs for less than 3 months. Extracted RNA from PBMCs served as the source of the TCR library. These same records also appear under a second study, on T cells in Graves' hyperthyroidism and ophthalmopathy.

The specimen was peripheral blood mononuclear cells (PBMCs), collected at new diagnosis, from a patient treated with antithyroid drugs. These receptors all come from a middle-aged woman with Graves disease.

This clonotype has a count of ten or more. As DNA, the CDR3 is TGTGCCAGCAGTTACTCGAATCTGGGGGAGACCCAGTACTTC. It translates to CASSYSNLGETQYF. The rearrangement links TRBV6-5 to TRBJ2-5; D is unresolved. This CDR3 is built from 14 residues. The V gene's germline CDR1 is MNHEY and CDR2 SVGAGI. Trimming shortened V by 0 bases and J by 5 bases, and 10 bases separated the two germline ends.

V gene TRBV5-1 combines with J gene TRBJ1-2; possibly TRBD1 for D (6 bases). Trimming removed 3 bases from V and 3 bases from J, with 15 bases in between. The germline gives CDR1 SGHRS, CDR2 YFSETQ. This CDR3 region has 15 residues. This chain's CDR3 is CASSSWGGGDYGYTF. The CDR3 nucleotides are TGCGCCAGCAGCTCCTGGGGGGGCGGTGACTATGGCTACACCTTC.

This clonotype was seen a handful of times. This sequence joins TRBV7-9 and TRBJ2-2; 10 bases agree with TRBD1. The CDR3 extends over 17 amino acids. J lost 3 bases, V lost 5 bases, and 9 bases had no gene match. Germline CDR1 reads SEHNR; CDR2 reads FQNEAQ (reference sequence). Here the CDR3 reads CASSPGTGERDTGELFF. CDR3 sequence (DNA): TGTGCCAGCAGCCCCGGGACAGGGGAGAGGGACACCGGGGAGCTGTTTTTT.

This clonotype was recorded at least ten times. A junction boundary mismatches the germline segment, possibly from a read error. CDR3 DNA sequence: TGTGCCAGCAGTTTAGACCAAGAGACCCAGTACTTC. Its translation: CASSLDQETQYF. The chain employs TRBV11-2 and TRBJ2-5; D remains ambiguous. This CDR3 spans 12 amino acids. In germline, CDR1 is SGHAT, CDR2 FQNNGV.

The V gene is TRBV5-1, the J gene TRBJ1-1; D is perhaps TRBD1 (5 bases). Germline loops: CDR1 SGHRS, CDR2 YFSETQ. Trimming shortened V by 4 bases and J by 1 base, and 11 bases separated the two germline ends. The CDR3 is made up of 14 amino acids. The CDR3 sequence is CASSVRGQNTEAFF. CDR3 DNA: TGCGCCAGCAGCGTCCGGGGCCAGAACACTGAAGCTTTCTTT.

This clonotype was counted ten times or more. This chain links TRBV20-1 with TRBJ1-6; TRBD1 might be the D (5 bases). This CDR3 is 15 amino acids long. With 0 bases removed from V and 9 bases from J, the gap between germline ends came to 15 bases. Germline loops: CDR1 DFQATT, CDR2 SNEGSKA (reference sequence). The CDR3 DNA follows: TGCAGTGCTAGAGATGTGGGGACGGGGGTTTCACCCCTCCACTTT. Residues: CSARDVGTGVSPLHF.

The table lists this clonotype with a few counts. The V gene is TRBV29-1, the J gene TRBJ2-7; tentative D call: TRBD2 (6 bases). The CDR3 loop spans 13 amino acids. Germline loops: CDR1 SQVTM, CDR2 ANQGSEA. Trimming left V 6 bases short and J 3 bases short, with 15 bases between. CDR3 residues: CSVPPSAFYEQYF. CDR3 sequence (DNA): TGCAGCGTCCCTCCTAGCGCCTTCTACGAGCAGTACTTC.

This clonotype was detected ten times or more. J is TRBJ2-2 and V is TRBV9, with 7 positions matching TRBD1. This CDR3 is 18 amino acids long. Losses at the gene ends were 3 bases for V and 1 base for J; bases not matched to a gene: 12. Looked up from germline, CDR1 is SGDLS and CDR2 is YYNGEE. The CDR3 protein is CASSDGTDKRGNTGELFF. As DNA, the CDR3 is TGTGCCAGCAGCGACGGGACAGACAAGAGGGGGAACACCGGGGAGCTGTTTTTT.

The chain has TRBV6-5 and TRBJ1-5; no clear D gene. The V end lost 2 bases, the J end lost 2 bases, and 7 bases lay between the germline ends. Germline lookup yields CDR1 MNHEY and CDR2 SVGAGI. CDR3 size: 14 residues. CDR3 sequence (DNA): TGTGCCAGCAGTTACATGGGTGGCAATCAGCCCCAGCATTTT. It is translated as CASSYMGGNQPQHF.

This clonotype was counted at least ten times. The chain couples TRBV7-9 to TRBJ2-1, with 11 bases lining up with TRBD1. CDR3 length: 15 residues. V shed 5 bases, J shed 5 bases, and the junction held 5 bases outside the gene matches. Looked up from germline, CDR1 is SEHNR and CDR2 is FQNEAQ (reference sequence). The CDR3 protein is CASSPPGQGDNEQFF. CDR3 nucleotide sequence: TGTGCCAGCAGCCCTCCGGGACAGGGGGACAATGAGCAGTTCTTC.

The CDR3 DNA reads TGTGCCAGTAAAGACAGTTGGAGGGGTCAGTGGCGGAACACCGGGGAGCTGTTTTTT. Translated: CASKDSWRGQWRNTGELFF. The chain carries TRBV19 and TRBJ2-2, with D possibly being TRBD2 (6 bases). V gave up 7 bases and J gave up 1 base, with 25 bases separating them. Germline V gene lookup returns CDR1 LNHDA and CDR2 SQIVND (reference sequence). CDR3 length: 19 amino acids.

J is TRBJ2-2 and V is TRBV27; TRBD1 agrees at 9 bases. The length of the CDR3 is 15 residues. Germline CDR1 and CDR2: MNHEY and SMNVEV (reference sequence). The V segment lost 4 bases and the J segment 6 bases; nucleotides outside the gene matches: 6. CDR3 sequence (DNA): TGTGCCAGCAGTTCCCAGACAGGGGGGGCCGGGGAGCTGTTTTTT. Its translation: CASSSQTGGAGELFF.

A few counts support this clonotype. V and J are TRBV30 and TRBJ2-7; D is ambiguous. Trimming removed 0 bases from V and 6 bases from J, with 12 bases in between. Germline CDR1 is GTSNPN and CDR2 is SVGIG (reference sequence). This CDR3 is built from 13 residues. The CDR3 region is CAWSVRGLREQYF. DNA for the CDR3: TGTGCCTGGAGTGTACGTGGCTTGCGCGAGCAGTACTTC.